The source of this TCR beta chain is a study of shared clonotypes between healthy human individuals. Overall study results and limits: Richness estimates generally favored naive over memory subsets. The four-donor shared clonotypes exceeded non-shared clonotypes in generation probability, with non-shared ones scoring lower.

Here immunoSEQ multiplex PCR was the method, and the copy in TCRdb shows in-frame clones only, minus some. Of 600,000 to 750,000 clones listed, approximately 72% are singletons. As to this clone: Its antigen is not identified.

This clonotype was sampled from a woman aged 25-40 years in good health. Material: memory CD4+ T cells sorted from blood. The subset is: CD45RA-negative fraction.

The CDR3 DNA reads as TGTGCCAGCTCACGACGGACAGGTGAAAAACTGTTTTTT. It is translated as CASSRRTGEKLFF. This chain links TRBV18 with TRBJ1-4; 7 bases are shared with TRBD1. The V gene's germline CDR1 is KGHSH and CDR2 LQKENI. Losses at the gene ends were 4 bases for V and 7 bases for J; bases not matched to a gene: 3. The CDR3 is made up of 13 amino acids. The whole variable domain, remainder taken from reference TRBV18 and TRBJ1-4, is NAGVMQNPRHLVRRRGQEARLRCSPMKGHSHVYWYRQLPEEGLKFMVYLQKENIIDESGMPKERFSAEFPKEGPSILRIQQVVRGDSAAYFCASSRRTGEKLFFGSGTQLSVL.